A selection of T cell receptor beta chains follows, all from one sample in a study of T cells in Graves' hyperthyroidism and ophthalmopathy. Each CDR3 protein is one row after TCRdb ran MiXCR on the multiplex PCR reads. The sample has about 840,000 distinct CDR3 sequences; roughly 40% are singletons. Sequenced input: blood. These TCRs come from a man between 18 and 29 years old with Graves' hyperthyroidism. CDR3s include the opening cysteine and the closing phenylalanine or tryptophan. D genes are given only for firm matches. Clone size is not always given. Where it is, it says once, few, many or a class for expanded clones.

v_gene	d_gene	j_gene	abundance	CDR3aa	CDR3nt
TRBV10-3	TRBD1	TRBJ1-2	many	CAITGTGDRGYTF	TGTGCCATCACCGGGACAGGGGATCGTGGCTACACCTTC
TRBV12-3/TRBV12-4	-	TRBJ2-2	-	CASSPSRGRGELFF	TGTGCCAGCAGTCCATCCAGGGGTAGGGGGGAGCTGTTTTTT
TRBV5-5	-	TRBJ1-2	-	CASSLATGVNYGYTF	TGTGCCAGCAGCTTGGCCACGGGGGTTAACTATGGCTACACCTTC
TRBV19	-	TRBJ2-5	-	CASSGSYSNQPQYF	TGTGCCAGTAGCGGGTCTTATAGCAATCAGCCCCAGTACTTC
TRBV9	-	TRBJ1-4	many	CASSLSTDEKLFF	TGTGCCAGCAGCCTTTCTACTGATGAAAAACTGTTTTTT
TRBV20-1	-	TRBJ2-5	few	CSARAGPSDETQYF	TGCAGTGCTAGAGCCGGGCCCTCGGACGAGACCCAGTACTTC
TRBV11-2	-	TRBJ1-3	many	CASSLDLGNTIYF	TGTGCCAGCAGCTTAGATCTCGGAAACACCATATATTTT
TRBV11-2	-	TRBJ1-6	-	CASSLETGLSNSPLHF	TGTGCCAGCAGCTTGGAAACAGGGTTGAGCAATTCACCCCTCCACTTT
TRBV7-8	-	TRBJ2-5	-	CASSFTATGPSEETQYF	TGTGCCAGCAGCTTCACGGCGACCGGACCTTCAGAGGAGACCCAGTACTTC
TRBV25-1	TRBD1	TRBJ2-2	-	CASSALQGGGELFF	TGTGCCAGCAGTGCGCTACAGGGGGGCGGGGAGCTGTTTTTT
TRBV20-1	-	TRBJ1-5	few	CSASRPGLNQPQHF	TGCAGTGCCTCCCGCCCGGGTTTAAATCAGCCCCAGCATTTT
TRBV19	-	TRBJ2-2	-	CASSIGRGYSTGELFF	TGTGCCAGTAGTATAGGCAGGGGTTATTCCACCGGGGAGCTGTTTTTT
TRBV28	TRBD1	TRBJ1-5	-	CASSFTGGGVQPQHF	TGTGCCAGCAGTTTTACAGGGGGGGGGGTTCAGCCCCAGCATTTT
TRBV12-3/TRBV12-4	-	TRBJ1-6	-	CASSLGSIGSPPHF	TGTGCCAGCAGTTTGGGGTCTATTGGCTCACCCCCCCACTTT
TRBV29-1	-	TRBJ1-1	many	CSAQRNTEAFF	TGCAGCGCGCAAAGAAACACTGAAGCTTTCTTT
TRBV7-2	-	TRBJ1-5	many	CASSLDTNQPQHF	TGTGCCAGCAGCTTGGACACGAATCAGCCCCAGCATTTT
TRBV7-2	-	TRBJ1-3	few	CASSSGSWGAAGNTIYF	TGTGCCAGCAGCTCTGGGAGTTGGGGTGCGGCTGGAAACACCATATATTTT
TRBV2	TRBD1	TRBJ2-7	-	CASSGDRAGGEQYF	TGTGCCAGCAGTGGGGACAGGGCAGGGGGCGAGCAGTACTTC
TRBV2	-	TRBJ2-2	many	CASSVGPHTGELFF	TGTGCCAGCAGTGTTGGGCCACACACCGGGGAGCTGTTTTTT
TRBV15	TRBD1	TRBJ2-5	many	CATSRDRGRETQYF	TGTGCCACCAGCAGGGACAGGGGAAGGGAGACCCAGTACTTC
TRBV5-1	TRBD2	TRBJ2-5	many	CASSLLAGEETQYF	TGTGCCAGCAGCTTGTTAGCGGGAGAAGAGACCCAGTACTTC
TRBV19	-	TRBJ1-5	-	CASSIRGGGDQPQHF	TGTGCCAGTAGTATAAGGGGTGGGGGCGATCAGCCCCAGCATTTT
TRBV12-3/TRBV12-4	TRBD2	TRBJ2-7	few	CASSLAQAGFYEQYF	TGTGCCAGCAGTTTAGCGCAAGCGGGATTCTACGAGCAGTACTTC
TRBV19	-	TRBJ2-7	few	CASSSLTVTYEQYF	TGTGCCAGTAGTTCCCTGACTGTTACCTACGAGCAGTACTTC
TRBV20-1	-	TRBJ2-2	many	CSARSGAGTGELFF	TGCAGTGCTCGATCAGGGGCGGGCACCGGGGAGCTGTTTTTT
TRBV12-3/TRBV12-4	-	TRBJ1-2	few	CASSAILSGDYGYTF	TGTGCCAGCAGCGCAATTCTATCCGGGGATTATGGCTACACCTTC
TRBV20-1	TRBD2	TRBJ2-7	-	CSARDGQRGFYEQYF	TGCAGTGCTAGAGACGGCCAGCGGGGGTTCTACGAGCAGTACTTC
TRBV4-1	TRBD1	TRBJ2-5	-	CASSPQGEREQETQYF	TGCGCCAGCAGCCCCCAGGGGGAGCGAGAGCAAGAGACCCAGTACTTC
TRBV20-1	-	TRBJ1-1	many	CSAQDRNTEAFF	TGCAGTGCCCAGGACCGGAATACTGAAGCTTTCTTT
TRBV2	-	TRBJ1-2	-	CASSRQETSYGYTF	TGTGCCAGCAGCCGCCAGGAGACCAGTTATGGCTACACCTTC
TRBV29-1	-	TRBJ1-2	-	CSTPVQGGYGYTF	TGCAGCACTCCCGTTCAGGGTGGCTATGGCTACACCTTC
TRBV15	-	TRBJ2-2	-	CATSSDGDTGELFF	TGTGCCACCAGCAGTGACGGAGACACCGGGGAGCTGTTTTTT
TRBV5-5	-	TRBJ1-1	-	CASSLATDGEAFF	TGTGCCAGCAGCTTGGCCACTGATGGTGAAGCTTTCTTT
TRBV6-5	TRBD1	TRBJ1-1	-	CASSSDRATEAFF	TGTGCCAGCAGCTCCGACAGGGCTACTGAAGCTTTCTTT
TRBV6-1	-	TRBJ2-7	-	CASSERGDSSYEQYF	TGTGCCAGCAGTGAAAGGGGGGACAGCTCCTACGAGCAGTACTTC
TRBV9	-	TRBJ2-7	-	CASSVDGPYEQYF	TGTGCCAGCAGCGTAGACGGTCCGTACGAGCAGTACTTC
TRBV29-1	-	TRBJ1-5	many	CSVEVQPNQPQHF	TGCAGCGTTGAGGTACAGCCAAATCAGCCCCAGCATTTT
TRBV29-1	TRBD2	TRBJ2-7	-	CSQEVSSGKSSYEQYF	TGCAGCCAAGAAGTATCTAGCGGGAAAAGCTCCTACGAGCAGTACTTC
TRBV5-5	-	TRBJ1-5	-	CASSRPQGIGNQPQHF	TGTGCCAGCAGCCGACCACAGGGAATTGGCAATCAGCCCCAGCATTTT
TRBV7-9	TRBD2	TRBJ2-5	many	CASSRATSGRETQYF	TGTGCCAGCAGCCGGGCGACTAGCGGGAGGGAGACCCAGTACTTC
TRBV15	-	TRBJ2-5	many	CATSREVLAQETQYF	TGTGCCACCAGCAGGGAAGTACTGGCACAAGAGACCCAGTACTTC
TRBV7-2	-	TRBJ1-3	-	CASSSGPYMNTEAF	TGTGCCAGCAGCTCGGGACCCTATATGAACACTGAAGCTTTT
TRBV20-1	-	TRBJ2-7	few	CSARSGSSSYEQYF	TGCAGTGCTAGATCGGGATCAAGCTCCTACGAGCAGTACTTC
TRBV10-3	-	TRBJ2-3	-	CAISESITQYF	TGTGCCATCAGTGAGTCCATTACGCAGTATTTT
TRBV12-3/TRBV12-4	-	TRBJ1-5	-	CASRDSPNSNQPQHF	TGTGCCAGCAGGGACAGCCCAAATAGCAATCAGCCCCAGCATTTT
TRBV24-1	-	TRBJ1-2	-	CATSDSPYGYTF	TGTGCCACCAGTGATTCTCCTTATGGCTACACCTTC
TRBV2	-	TRBJ1-6	-	CASSYREPPNSPLHF	TGTGCCAGCAGTTACCGGGAGCCCCCTAATTCACCCCTCCACTTT
TRBV7-2	-	TRBJ1-1	many	CASSARTSRAFF	TGTGCCAGCAGCGCTCGGACCTCTCGAGCTTTCTTT
TRBV15	-	TRBJ2-2	-	CATSSEGAIGRELFF	TGTGCCACCAGCAGCGAAGGGGCAATAGGGCGGGAGCTGTTTTTT
TRBV12-3/TRBV12-4	-	TRBJ1-1	few	CASRGDRRHFTEAFF	TGTGCCAGCAGGGGCGACAGGAGGCATTTCACTGAAGCTTTCTTT
TRBV6-5	-	TRBJ1-1	few	CASSDSPENTEAFF	TGTGCCAGCAGTGACTCGCCAGAGAACACTGAAGCTTTCTTT
TRBV4-1	-	TRBJ2-5	few	CASSPPSVAETQYF	TGCGCCAGCAGCCCCCCCAGCGTAGCAGAGACCCAGTACTTC
TRBV7-9	-	TRBJ1-5	-	CASSHSLGPQHF	TGTGCCAGCAGCCACTCCTTGGGGCCCCAGCATTTT
TRBV4-2	-	TRBJ1-5	-	CASSQTLSGLSNQPQHF	TGTGCCAGCAGCCAGACCCTCAGCGGACTTAGCAATCAGCCCCAGCATTTT
TRBV10-3	TRBD1	TRBJ2-7	many	CAISGGTGGYEQYF	TGTGCCATCAGTGGTGGGACAGGGGGCTACGAGCAGTACTTC
TRBV7-9	-	TRBJ1-3	many	CASSLNTIYF	TGTGCCAGCAGCCTAAACACCATATATTTT
TRBV13	-	TRBJ2-7	few	CASSPPRIYEQYF	TGTGCCAGCAGCCCTCCTAGGATTTACGAGCAGTACTTC
TRBV29-1	-	TRBJ1-1	many	CSVGGGKNTEAFF	TGCAGCGTTGGGGGGGGGAAGAACACTGAAGCTTTCTTT
TRBV7-9	-	TRBJ2-7	few	CASSRPGADYEQYF	TGTGCCAGCAGTCGACCGGGAGCTGACTACGAGCAGTACTTC